These T cell receptor beta chains were read from a single sample in a study of blood T cell repertoires in COVID-19. Assay: immunoSEQ multiplex PCR; the TCRdb copy retains only in-frame clones and omits some. Among around 58,000 clones listed, 91% were seen once. Specimen: peripheral blood. These receptors came from a woman in her fifties or sixties with active or convalescent COVID-19. Each CDR3 is given with its conserved first and last residue. A D gene is named only where the DNA matches it firmly. The size field is filled for only some rows; it gives once, few, many or a size class.

>.|TRBJ2-2|TRBV7-2|.
CASKRGQSNTGELFF
TGTGCCAGCAAAAGAGGACAATCGAACACCGGGGAGCTGTTTTTT
>.|TRBJ2-3|TRBV28|TRBD2
CAISGTRGTQYF
TGTGCCATCTCCGGGACTAGAGGTACGCAGTATTTT
>few|TRBJ1-6|TRBV5-5|TRBD1
CASSLRTGGSDGSYNSPLHF
TGTGCCAGCAGCCTAAGGACAGGGGGCTCTGATGGCTCCTATAATTCACCCCTCCACTTT
>.|TRBJ2-1|TRBV18|TRBD2
CASSPLAGGLYNEQFF
TGTGCCAGCTCACCATTAGCGGGGGGCCTTTACAATGAGCAGTTCTTC
>.|TRBJ1-1|TRBV3-1/TRBV3-2|TRBD1
CASSQADRPFF
TGTGCCAGCAGCCAGGCGGACAGGCCGTTCTTT
>few|TRBJ1-1|TRBV10-3|.
CAISGLANTEAFF
TGTGCCATCAGTGGACTGGCGAACACTGAAGCTTTCTTT
>.|TRBJ1-2|TRBV28|TRBD1
CASSYVGQAYGYTF
TGTGCCAGCAGTTATGTGGGACAGGCCTATGGCTACACCTTC
>few|TRBJ2-4|TRBV5-4|.
CASSPTGGTANIQYF
TGTGCCAGCAGCCCCACCGGAGGGACAGCCAACATTCAGTACTTC
>once|TRBJ1-1|TRBV15|TRBD1
CATSRGDRAATEAFF
TGTGCCACCAGCAGGGGCGACAGGGCGGCCACTGAAGCTTTCTTT
>.|TRBJ2-5|TRBV11-3|TRBD2
CASSSGLAGTQYF
TGTGCCAGCAGCTCCGGACTAGCGGGGACCCAGTACTTC
>.|TRBJ1-1|TRBV4-3|.
CASSQDRVLNTEAFF
TGCGCCAGCAGCCAAGATAGAGTCTTGAACACTGAAGCTTTCTTT
>once|TRBJ1-3|TRBV6-1|.
CASSEVWGGGLGNTIYF
TGTGCCAGCAGTGAAGTCTGGGGAGGGGGGCTCGGAAACACCATATATTTT
>.|TRBJ1-5|TRBV15|.
CATSRDAGVHSNQPQHF
TGTGCCACCAGCAGAGATGCAGGGGTCCACTCCAATCAGCCCCAGCATTTT
>.|TRBJ2-1|TRBV4-3|TRBD2
CASSQVAGSSSYNEQFF
TGCGCCAGCAGCCAAGTAGCGGGCTCAAGCTCCTACAATGAGCAGTTCTTC
>.|TRBJ2-1|TRBV5-1|.
CASRERVSSYNEQFF
TGCGCCAGCAGGGAGCGGGTGAGCTCCTACAATGAGCAGTTCTTC
>once|TRBJ2-5|TRBV3-1/TRBV3-2|TRBD2
CASSQVLGTSGEETQYF
TGTGCCAGCAGCCAGGTTCTAGGGACTAGCGGGGAAGAGACCCAGTACTTC
>.|TRBJ2-2|TRBV5-8|TRBD2
CASSLWTSGIVKSGELFF
TGTGCCAGCAGCCTATGGACTAGCGGGATCGTCAAGTCCGGGGAGCTGTTTTTT
>.|TRBJ1-5|TRBV28|.
CASSLNGYVQPQHF
TGTGCCAGCAGTCTCAACGGGTATGTTCAGCCCCAGCATTTT
>once|TRBJ2-7|TRBV6-1|TRBD1
CASSDRQGGVNEQYF
TGTGCCAGCAGTGACCGACAGGGTGGCGTGAACGAGCAGTACTTC
>.|TRBJ2-7|TRBV19|TRBD1
CASSANRGPLMKYF
TGTGCCAGTAGTGCCAACAGGGGGCCCTTGATGAAGTACTTC
>once|TRBJ2-2|TRBV19|.
CASSLRVGVNTGELFF
TGTGCCAGTAGCCTGAGGGTGGGCGTTAACACCGGGGAGCTGTTTTTT
>.|TRBJ2-7|TRBV6-5|TRBD2
CASTQRGAYEQYF
TGTGCCAGCACACAGCGGGGCGCCTACGAGCAGTACTTC
>.|TRBJ1-1|TRBV6-5|.
CASSLGQPTTTEAFF
TGTGCCAGCAGTCTCGGACAGCCGACAACCACTGAAGCTTTCTTT
>.|TRBJ2-3|TRBV19|.
CASSTQTSDTQYF
TGTGCCAGTAGTACTCAGACTAGTGACACGCAGTATTTT
>few|TRBJ2-1|TRBV5-1|TRBD2
CASKSGGGNNEQFF
TGCGCCAGCAAAAGCGGGGGGGGTAACAATGAGCAGTTCTTC
>.|TRBJ2-1|TRBV2|TRBD2
CASTGTRTGGEQFF
TGTGCCAGCACAGGAACTAGGACCGGGGGGGAGCAGTTCTTC
>.|TRBJ2-7|TRBV7-9|.
CASSSRLLSYEQYF
TGTGCCAGCAGCTCGCGACTGCTCTCCTACGAGCAGTACTTC
>few|TRBJ2-2|TRBV24-1|TRBD2
CATSDPAGGDTGELFF
TGTGCCACCAGTGACCCCGCGGGAGGGGACACCGGGGAGCTGTTTTTT
>.|TRBJ2-5|TRBV15|TRBD2
CATSQTSGGATETQYF
TGTGCCACCAGCCAGACTAGCGGGGGGGCAACGGAGACCCAGTACTTC
>.|TRBJ2-3|TRBV28|TRBD2
CASSNTSGISTDTQYF
TGTGCCAGCAGTAACACTAGCGGGATTAGCACAGATACGCAGTATTTT
>.|TRBJ2-2|TRBV9|.
CASSVGRAITGELFF
TGTGCCAGCAGCGTAGGCAGGGCTATTACCGGGGAGCTGTTTTTT
>.|TRBJ2-1|TRBV7-3|.
CASSSDTGGDQFF
TGTGCCAGCAGCTCGGACACAGGGGGGGACCAGTTCTTC
>.|TRBJ1-5|TRBV4-1|.
CASSQDRPHQPQHF
TGCGCCAGCAGCCAAGACAGGCCCCATCAGCCCCAGCATTTT
>.|TRBJ1-1|TRBV2|.
CASRTKGGGATEAFF
TGTGCCAGCAGAACTAAGGGGGGGGGAGCCACTGAAGCTTTCTTT
>.|TRBJ1-1|TRBV6-5|TRBD1
CASDRDVGAFF
TGTGCCAGCGACAGGGATGTGGGAGCTTTCTTT
>.|TRBJ2-1|TRBV4-1|TRBD2
CASSQSQSSGGMNEQFF
TGCGCCAGCAGCCAATCCCAGTCTAGCGGGGGTATGAATGAGCAGTTCTTC